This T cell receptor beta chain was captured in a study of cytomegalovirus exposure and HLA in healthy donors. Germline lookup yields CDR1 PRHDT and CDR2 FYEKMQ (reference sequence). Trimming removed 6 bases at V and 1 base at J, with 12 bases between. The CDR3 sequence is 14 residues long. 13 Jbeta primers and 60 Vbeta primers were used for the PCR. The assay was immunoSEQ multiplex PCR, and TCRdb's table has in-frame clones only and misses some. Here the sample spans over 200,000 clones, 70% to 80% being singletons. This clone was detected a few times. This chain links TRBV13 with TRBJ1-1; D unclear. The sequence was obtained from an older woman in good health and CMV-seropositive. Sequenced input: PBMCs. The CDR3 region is CASRMTVRNTEAFF. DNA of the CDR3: TGTGCCAGCAGAATGACTGTAAGGAACACTGAAGCTTTCTTT. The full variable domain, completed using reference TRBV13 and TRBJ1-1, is AAGVIQSPRHLIKEKRETATLKCYPIPRHDTVYWYQQGPGQDPQFLISFYEKMQSDKGSIPDRFSAQQFSDYHSELNMSSLELGDSALYFCASRMTVRNTEAFFGQGTRLTVV.